This TCR beta chain was observed in a study of blood T cell repertoires in COVID-19. This CDR3 comprises 12 residues. V was clipped by 7 bases and J by 7 bases, with 11 bases between them. Germline V gives CDR1 LNHDA, CDR2 SQIVND (reference sequence). Libraries were prepared by immunoSEQ multiplex PCR; TCRdb keeps only in-frame clonotypes and omits some of them. The top ten hold more than 5% of the sample, which has roughly 40,000 clones, about 86% seen once. What was sequenced was peripheral blood. The rearrangement links TRBV19 to TRBJ2-1, with no clear D. The TCR originated in a man aged 40-49 years with active COVID-19. The CDR3 spells CASIASANEQFF. For the CDR3, the DNA is TGTGCCAGTATCGCGAGCGCTAATGAGCAGTTCTTC.